The present entry profiles one T cell receptor (beta chain) with its context. Its antigen is currently unknown. The source of the sample is a study of cytomegalovirus exposure and HLA in healthy donors. Study-wide results and caveats: Compared with the roughly 670-donor mean, an Asian-associated ancestry cluster reportedly had fewer N-insertions, according to a later analysis. As was reported, the HLA-A and HLA-B alleles of most subjects were accurately predicted from TCR beta sequences. Common viral pathogens were later found to be apparently linked to several of the most significant clusters.

PCR used 60 Vbeta primers and 13 Jbeta primers. Authors' data handling: In a later analysis, some 11 million of 60 million to 80 million unique beta chains occurred in at least two donors. TCRdb's copy holds only in-frame clones and misses some; the assay was immunoSEQ multiplex PCR. V and J calls and clone size are given by that table; D and trimming were obtained from the DNA. The sample contains roughly 170,000 clones, 80% to 85% of which appear only once. V lost 0 bases, J lost 7 bases, and 8 bases lay in between. Germline CDR1 SGDLS, CDR2 YYNGEE. The CDR3 consists of 13 residues. This sequence joins TRBV9 and TRBJ2-1; D is possibly TRBD1 (5 bases). Material: PBMCs. This TCR came from a man aged 45-60 years in good health and CMV-seronegative. CDR3 amino acids: CASSVDQGNEQFF. Here the CDR3 DNA reads TGTGCCAGCAGCGTAGATCAGGGAAATGAGCAGTTCTTC.